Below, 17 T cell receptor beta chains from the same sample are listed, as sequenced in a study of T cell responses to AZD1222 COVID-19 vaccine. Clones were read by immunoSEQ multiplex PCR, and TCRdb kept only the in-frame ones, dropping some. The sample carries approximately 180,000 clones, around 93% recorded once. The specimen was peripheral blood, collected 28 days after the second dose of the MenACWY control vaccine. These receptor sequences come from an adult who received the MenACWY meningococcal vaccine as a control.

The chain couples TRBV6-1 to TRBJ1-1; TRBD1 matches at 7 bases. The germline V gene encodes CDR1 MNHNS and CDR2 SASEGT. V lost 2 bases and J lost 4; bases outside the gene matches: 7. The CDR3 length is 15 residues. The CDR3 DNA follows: TGTGCCAGCAGTGAACAGGGGGGCAGGAGCACTGAAGCTTTCTTT. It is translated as CASSEQGGRSTEAFF.

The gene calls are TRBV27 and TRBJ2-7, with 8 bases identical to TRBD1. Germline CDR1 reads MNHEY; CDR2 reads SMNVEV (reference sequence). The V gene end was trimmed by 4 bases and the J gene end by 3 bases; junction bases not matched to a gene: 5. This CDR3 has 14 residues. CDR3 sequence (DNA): TGTGCCAGCAGTTCAGGACAGGGCAACTACGAGCAGTACTTC. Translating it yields CASSSGQGNYEQYF.

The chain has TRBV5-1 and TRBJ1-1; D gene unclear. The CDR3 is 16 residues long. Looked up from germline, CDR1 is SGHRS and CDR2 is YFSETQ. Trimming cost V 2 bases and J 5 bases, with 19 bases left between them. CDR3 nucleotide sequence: TGCGCCAGCAGCTTTTCTGGACTCCTGTATGGTACTGAAGCTTTCTTT. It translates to CASSFSGLLYGTEAFF.

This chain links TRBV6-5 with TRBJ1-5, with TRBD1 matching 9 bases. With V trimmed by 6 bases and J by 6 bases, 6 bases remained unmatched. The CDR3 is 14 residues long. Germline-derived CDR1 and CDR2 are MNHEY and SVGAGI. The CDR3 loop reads CASSSRTGVQPQHF. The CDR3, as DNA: TGTGCCAGCAGCTCCAGGACAGGGGTTCAGCCCCAGCATTTT.

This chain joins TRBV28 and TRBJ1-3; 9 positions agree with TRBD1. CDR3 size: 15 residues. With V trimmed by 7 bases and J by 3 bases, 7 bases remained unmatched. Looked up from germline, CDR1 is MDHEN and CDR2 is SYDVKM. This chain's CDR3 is CASNSQGAGGNTIYF. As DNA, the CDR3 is TGTGCCAGCAACTCACAGGGGGCAGGTGGAAACACCATATATTTT. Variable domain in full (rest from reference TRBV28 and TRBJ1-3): DVKVTQSSRYLVKRTGEKVFLECVQDMDHENMFWYRQDPGLGLRLIYFSYDVKMKEKGDIPEGYSVSREKKERFSLILESASTNQTSMYLCASNSQGAGGNTIYFGEGSWLTVV.

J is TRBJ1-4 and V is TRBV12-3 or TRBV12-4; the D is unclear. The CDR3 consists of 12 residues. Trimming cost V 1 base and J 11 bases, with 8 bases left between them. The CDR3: CASSLVAGKLFF. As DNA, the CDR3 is TGTGCCAGCAGTTTAGTTGCCGGTAAACTGTTTTTT.

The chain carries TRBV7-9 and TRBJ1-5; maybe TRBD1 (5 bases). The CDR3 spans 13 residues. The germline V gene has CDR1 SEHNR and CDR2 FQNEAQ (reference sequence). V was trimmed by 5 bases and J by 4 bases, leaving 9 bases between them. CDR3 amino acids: CASSGQGNQPQHF. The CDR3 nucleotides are TGTGCCAGCAGCGGCCAGGGTAATCAGCCCCAGCATTTT.

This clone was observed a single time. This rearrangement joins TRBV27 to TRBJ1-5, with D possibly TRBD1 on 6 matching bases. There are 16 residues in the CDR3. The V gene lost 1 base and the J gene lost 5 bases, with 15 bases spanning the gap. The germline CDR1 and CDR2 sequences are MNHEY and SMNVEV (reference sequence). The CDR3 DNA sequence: TGTGCCAGCAGTTTATATCCCAGGGGCCCCTATCAGCCCCAGCATTTT. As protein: CASSLYPRGPYQPQHF.

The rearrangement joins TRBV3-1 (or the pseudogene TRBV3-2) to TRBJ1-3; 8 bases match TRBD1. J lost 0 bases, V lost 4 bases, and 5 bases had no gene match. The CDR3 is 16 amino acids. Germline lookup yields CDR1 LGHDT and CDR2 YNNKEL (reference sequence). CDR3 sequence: CASSPQGAISGNTIYF. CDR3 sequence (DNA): TGTGCCAGCAGCCCGCAGGGGGCCATCTCTGGAAACACCATATATTTT.

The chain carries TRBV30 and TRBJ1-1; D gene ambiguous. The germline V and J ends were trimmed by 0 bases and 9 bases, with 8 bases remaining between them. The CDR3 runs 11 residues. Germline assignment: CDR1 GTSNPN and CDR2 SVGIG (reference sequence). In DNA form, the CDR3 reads TGTGCCTGGAGTGTCCAGTCAAAAGCTTTCTTT. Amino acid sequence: CAWSVQSKAFF.

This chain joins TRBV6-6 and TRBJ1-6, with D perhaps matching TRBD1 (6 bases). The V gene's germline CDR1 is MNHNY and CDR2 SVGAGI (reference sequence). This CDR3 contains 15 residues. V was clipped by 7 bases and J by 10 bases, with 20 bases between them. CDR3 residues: CASTPSGTSGSPLHF. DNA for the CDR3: TGTGCCAGCACCCCCTCTGGGACAAGCGGGTCACCCCTCCACTTT.

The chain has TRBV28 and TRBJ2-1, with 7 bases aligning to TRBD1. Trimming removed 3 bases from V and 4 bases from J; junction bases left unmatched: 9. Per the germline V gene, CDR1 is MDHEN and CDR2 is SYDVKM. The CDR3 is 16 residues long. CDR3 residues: CASSLGLGTAYNEQFF. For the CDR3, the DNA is TGTGCCAGCAGTTTGGGTTTGGGGACAGCATACAATGAGCAGTTCTTC.

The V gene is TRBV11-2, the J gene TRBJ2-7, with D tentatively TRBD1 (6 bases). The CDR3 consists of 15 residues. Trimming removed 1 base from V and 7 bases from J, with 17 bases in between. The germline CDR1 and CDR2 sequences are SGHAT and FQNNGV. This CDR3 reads CASSLVGLRGREQYF. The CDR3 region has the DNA TGTGCCAGCAGCTTAGTTGGCCTCAGGGGTAGAGAGCAGTACTTC.

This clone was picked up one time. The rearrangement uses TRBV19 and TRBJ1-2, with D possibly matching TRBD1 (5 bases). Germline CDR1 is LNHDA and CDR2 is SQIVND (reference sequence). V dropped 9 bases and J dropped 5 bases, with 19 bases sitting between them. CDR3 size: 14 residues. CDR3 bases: TGTGCCAGCAGCGACAGCGGGAAGATTTATGGCTACACCTTC. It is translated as CASSDSGKIYGYTF.

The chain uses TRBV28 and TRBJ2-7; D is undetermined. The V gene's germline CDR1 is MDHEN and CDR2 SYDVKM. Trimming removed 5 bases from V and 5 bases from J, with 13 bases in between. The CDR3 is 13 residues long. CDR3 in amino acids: CASSEEPTNEQYF. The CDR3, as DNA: TGTGCCAGCAGTGAGGAACCCACCAACGAGCAGTACTTC. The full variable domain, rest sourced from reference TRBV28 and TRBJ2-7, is DVKVTQSSRYLVKRTGEKVFLECVQDMDHENMFWYRQDPGLGLRLIYFSYDVKMKEKGDIPEGYSVSREKKERFSLILESASTNQTSMYLCASSEEPTNEQYFGPGTRLTVT.

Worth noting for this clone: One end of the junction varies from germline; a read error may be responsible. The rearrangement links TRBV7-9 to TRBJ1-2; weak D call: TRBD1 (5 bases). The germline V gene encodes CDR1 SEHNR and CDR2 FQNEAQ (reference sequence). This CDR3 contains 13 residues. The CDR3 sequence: CASSLGPPGGLPF. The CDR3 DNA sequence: TGTGCCAGCAGCTTAGGACCTCCGGGGGGTTTGCCCTTC.

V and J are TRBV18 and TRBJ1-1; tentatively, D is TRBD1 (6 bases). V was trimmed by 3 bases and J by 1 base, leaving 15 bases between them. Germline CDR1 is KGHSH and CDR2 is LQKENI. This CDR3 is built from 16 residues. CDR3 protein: CASSPRVGQTNTEAFF. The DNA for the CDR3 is TGTGCCAGCTCACCGAGGGTCGGACAGACGAACACTGAAGCTTTCTTT.